The next 26 T cell receptor beta chains were all read from a single sample in a study of multiple sclerosis patients with progressive multifocal leukoencephalopathy. The protocol was immunoSEQ multiplex PCR, while the TCRdb copy is restricted to in-frame clones and leaves out a portion. This sample has fewer than 40,000 clones, with 89% found just once. Sample time point: before natalizumab initiation. The specimen sequenced was PBMCs. The source is a human donor with multiple sclerosis.

The chain is built from TRBV18 and TRBJ1-2; D may be TRBD1 (5 bases). Between the trimmed V and J ends, which lost 3 bases and 4 bases, there was a span of 15 bases. The length of the CDR3 is 15 residues. Germline-derived CDR1 and CDR2 are KGHSH and LQKENI. The CDR3 loop reads CASSPSGHQLYGYTF. CDR3 DNA: TGTGCCAGCTCACCTTCGGGGCACCAACTCTATGGCTACACCTTC.

As for this clone: Within the sample, other DNA sequences also encode this same CDR3. This sequence joins TRBV13 and TRBJ1-1; 12 nucleotides agree with TRBD1. The germline V gene has CDR1 PRHDT and CDR2 FYEKMQ (reference sequence). The CDR3 has 18 amino acids. Trimming removed 6 bases from V and 1 base from J; junction bases left unmatched: 12. CDR3 region: CASSPPRDRGRGNTEAFF. DNA for the CDR3: TGTGCCAGCAGTCCACCCCGGGACAGGGGGCGCGGGAACACTGAAGCTTTCTTT.

The chain links TRBV19 to TRBJ1-1, with D possibly matching TRBD1 (6 bases). The germline V gene has CDR1 LNHDA and CDR2 SQIVND (reference sequence). The CDR3 loop spans 17 amino acids. V lost 9 bases, J lost 1 base, and 24 bases lay in between. The CDR3 sequence: CASRVGGATGTNTEAFF. The CDR3 nucleotides read TGTGCCAGCCGAGTGGGTGGGGCCACAGGGACGAACACTGAAGCTTTCTTT.

This rearrangement joins TRBV5-1 to TRBJ2-7; 11 bases are a match to TRBD2. The CDR3 spans 16 residues. The germline V gene has CDR1 SGHRS and CDR2 YFSETQ. The trim removed 5 bases at V and 3 bases at J, leaving 10 bases unmatched. The chain's CDR3 is CASSLTTSGNHYEQYF. DNA of the CDR3: TGCGCCAGCAGTCTCACGACTAGCGGGAACCACTACGAGCAGTACTTC.

The J gene is TRBJ1-3, the V gene TRBV6-1; no firm D call. The V gene lost 4 bases and the J gene lost 4 bases, with 11 bases spanning the gap. Germline V lookup: CDR1 MNHNS, CDR2 SASEGT. The CDR3 totals 14 residues. CDR3 sequence: CASSGGSLGNTIYF. As DNA, the CDR3 is TGTGCCAGCAGTGGCGGCAGCCTGGGAAACACCATATATTTT.

The V and J genes are TRBV6-1 and TRBJ2-3, with unresolved D. Trimming took off 7 bases at V and 2 bases at J, with 7 bases between the two ends. The length of the CDR3 is 12 residues. CDR1 MNHNS and CDR2 SASEGT come from the germline V gene. The CDR3 spells CASKTYTDTQYF. Written as DNA, the CDR3 is TGTGCCAGCAAGACCTACACAGATACGCAGTATTTT.

The J gene is TRBJ2-2, the V gene TRBV18; 10 bases fit TRBD2. The CDR3 extends over 17 amino acids. Germline V gene data show CDR1 as KGHSH and CDR2 as LQKENI. The ends lost 0 bases at V and 3 bases at J; junction bases unmatched: 4. The CDR3 spells CASSPPSLAGYTGELFF. CDR3 nucleotides: TGTGCCAGCTCACCACCGTCACTAGCGGGGTACACCGGGGAGCTGTTTTTT.

The chain recombines TRBV15 with TRBJ1-3, with D possibly being TRBD1 (5 bases). The germline V gene has CDR1 LNHNV and CDR2 YYDKDF (reference sequence). The germline V and J ends were trimmed by 4 bases and 4 bases, with 8 bases remaining between them. The CDR3 runs 13 residues. The CDR3 is CATSTGRGNTIYF. CDR3 nucleotides: TGTGCCACCAGCACAGGGCGCGGAAACACCATATATTTT.

This clone was found once. The rearrangement uses TRBV4-2 and TRBJ2-1, with unresolved D. CDR1 and CDR2 from the germline V gene are LGHNA and YNFKEQ. The CDR3 sequence is 17 residues long. The V end lost 0 bases, the J end lost 0 bases, and 12 bases lay between the germline ends. This CDR3 is CASSQDFQESSYNEQFF. The CDR3 DNA reads as TGTGCCAGCAGCCAAGATTTCCAGGAGAGCTCCTACAATGAGCAGTTCTTC.

The chain joins TRBV6-1 to TRBJ1-4; no clear D. Germline-derived CDR1 and CDR2 are MNHNS and SASEGT. With 4 bases removed from V and 5 bases from J, the gap between germline ends came to 8 bases. The CDR3 is 13 amino acids. The DNA of the CDR3 is TGTGCCAGCAGTGTTTCTAGGAATGAAAAACTGTTTTTT. It codes for CASSVSRNEKLFF.

This sequence joins TRBV7-8 and TRBJ1-3; TRBD1 aligns across 7 bases. V gave up 4 bases and J gave up 2 bases; unmatched junction bases: 5. Germline CDR1 reads SGHVS; CDR2 reads FQNEAQ. The CDR3 spans 15 residues. The CDR3 DNA reads as TGTGCCAGCAGCTCAGACAGGGTTCCTGGAAACACCATATATTTT. This encodes CASSSDRVPGNTIYF. The complete variable domain, with remaining parts taken from reference TRBV7-8 and TRBJ1-3, reads GAGVSQSPRYKVAKRGQDVALRCDPISGHVSLFWYQQALGQGPEFLTYFQNEAQLDKSGLPSDRFFAERPEGSVSTLKIQRTQQEDSAVYLCASSSDRVPGNTIYFGEGSWLTVV.

CDR3 protein: CASSSPQPQHF. The DNA for the CDR3 is TGTGCCAGCAGTTCCCCTCAGCCCCAGCATTTT. The chain combines TRBV27 with TRBJ1-5; D is undetermined. Germline V CDR1 and CDR2: MNHEY, SMNVEV (reference sequence). Trimming shortened V by 4 bases and J by 6 bases, and 4 bases separated the two germline ends. The CDR3 contains 11 residues.

V gene TRBV19 combines with J gene TRBJ2-1; 11 nucleotides align to TRBD2. Germline V lookup: CDR1 LNHDA, CDR2 SQIVND (reference sequence). V was clipped by 5 bases and J by 7 bases; unmatched bases: 13. The CDR3 contains 17 residues. This chain's CDR3 is CASSVPSGRNLPNEQFF. DNA of the CDR3: TGTGCCAGTAGTGTGCCTAGCGGGAGGAATCTGCCTAATGAGCAGTTCTTC.

V and J are TRBV5-1 and TRBJ2-3; D ambiguous. V was pared by 1 base and J by 2 bases, with 8 bases between. The germline CDR1 and CDR2 sequences are SGHRS and YFSETQ. This CDR3 spans 14 amino acids. The CDR3 sequence: CASSLNRPTDTQYF. As DNA, the CDR3 is TGCGCCAGCAGCTTGAATCGCCCCACAGATACGCAGTATTTT.

V is TRBV7-9 and J is TRBJ1-1; maybe TRBD1 (5 bases). The CDR3 spans 15 residues. The V end was cut by 3 bases, the J end by 5 bases, with 16 bases between. Germline V gene sequence: CDR1 SEHNR, CDR2 FQNEAQ (reference sequence). In DNA, the CDR3 is TGTGCCAGCAGCTTTGGCGGAGGGGCGAAAACTGAAGCTTTCTTT. Translation gives CASSFGGGAKTEAFF.

The gene calls are TRBV28 and TRBJ2-5; a weak D match, TRBD2 (5 bases). TRBJ2-7 explains the end of the DNA better; the J call may be wrong. The CDR3 has 14 amino acids. Germline-derived CDR1 and CDR2 are MDHEN and SYDVKM. CDR3 DNA: TGTGCCAGCAGCACCGCCGGGATCCTGGCCGAGCAGTACTTC. Amino acids: CASSTAGILAEQYF.

CDR3 DNA sequence: TGCAGCGTCCTGGACTTCCCGAGCTCCTACAATGAGCAGTTCTTC. It yields the protein CSVLDFPSSYNEQFF. The chain has TRBV29-1 and TRBJ2-1, with a tentative D call TRBD2 (5 bases). The CDR3 consists of 15 residues. V was pared by 6 bases and J by 0 bases, with 15 bases between. Germline V CDR1 and CDR2: SQVTM, ANQGSEA.

The chain uses TRBV4-1 and TRBJ1-1; D not resolved. CDR1 and CDR2 from the germline V gene are MGHRA and YSYEKL. The germline V and J ends were trimmed by 1 base and 1 base, with 7 bases remaining between them. The CDR3 extends over 14 amino acids. Here the CDR3 DNA reads TGCGCCAGCAGCCAAGGGGCGGGGAACACTGAAGCTTTCTTT. It codes for CASSQGAGNTEAFF.

This sequence joins TRBV29-1 and TRBJ1-2; D call uncertain. Germline CDR1 and CDR2: SQVTM and ANQGSEA. The CDR3 contains 10 residues. V was pared by 3 bases and J by 6 bases, with 5 bases between. The CDR3 DNA reads as TGCAGCGTTGATAAGGATGGCTACACCTTC. It translates to CSVDKDGYTF.

The chain uses TRBV6-6 and TRBJ2-7, with TRBD2 matching 8 bases. The J segment lost 6 bases and the V segment lost 2 bases, leaving 12 bases of the junction unmatched. Germline loops: CDR1 MNHNY, CDR2 SVGAGI (reference sequence). The CDR3 totals 16 residues. CDR3 nucleotides: TGTGCCAGCAGTTACCCGAGCGGGAGTGAGGGAGTCGAGCAGTACTTC. Encoded protein: CASSYPSGSEGVEQYF.

V gene TRBV19 combines with J gene TRBJ1-1, with D unclear. The CDR3 runs 14 residues. The V end lost 7 bases, the J end lost 1 base, and 13 bases lay between the germline ends. Germline V gene sequence: CDR1 LNHDA, CDR2 SQIVND (reference sequence). DNA of the CDR3: TGTGCCAGTACCGGGGTCCCCTGGAACACTGAAGCTTTCTTT. It codes for CASTGVPWNTEAFF.

CDR3 loop: CASSIRGGGEGRTGELFF. CDR3 DNA: TGTGCCAGTAGTATTCGGGGAGGAGGGGAGGGGCGCACCGGGGAGCTGTTTTTT. The chain uses TRBV19 and TRBJ2-2; the match to TRBD2 covers 7 bases. Germline trimming cut 3 bases from V and 4 bases from J; bases unmatched to any gene: 14. This CDR3 comprises 18 residues. Per the germline V gene, CDR1 is LNHDA and CDR2 is SQIVND (reference sequence).

V is TRBV6-5 and J is TRBJ2-1; the D is unclear. Trimming removed 5 bases at V and 5 bases at J, with 10 bases between. CDR3 length equals 13 residues. Germline loops: CDR1 MNHEY, CDR2 SVGAGI. The CDR3 sequence is CASSPEYNNEQFF. CDR3 sequence (DNA): TGTGCCAGCAGTCCAGAGTATAACAATGAGCAGTTCTTC.

The chain links TRBV25-1 to TRBJ2-7, with D hard to call. Per the germline V gene, CDR1 is MGHDK and CDR2 is SYGVNS. V gave up 2 bases and J gave up 5 bases, with 7 bases separating them. The CDR3 extends over 12 amino acids. Here the CDR3 reads CASSEPFHEQYF. CDR3 DNA sequence: TGTGCCAGCAGTGAACCTTTCCACGAGCAGTACTTC.

The V and J genes are TRBV11-3 and TRBJ1-5; 9 bases are shared with TRBD1. The CDR3 is 20 amino acids. The germline gives CDR1 SGHNT, CDR2 YENEEA. Trimming cost V 4 bases and J 2 bases; bases outside gene matches: 18. The CDR3 loop is CASSYHNGTGGNSCNQPQHF. In nucleotides, the CDR3 is TGTGCCAGCAGCTATCACAACGGCACAGGGGGCAATAGTTGCAATCAGCCCCAGCATTTT.

The rearrangement links TRBV2 to TRBJ1-1; no reliable D call. Trimming pared 5 bases from V and 1 base from J, leaving 11 bases between. CDR1 and CDR2 from the germline V gene are SNHLY and FYNNEI. The CDR3 contains 14 residues. CDR3 nucleotide sequence: TGTGCCAGCAGTACCCGGACGGGGAACACTGAAGCTTTCTTT. Translation: CASSTRTGNTEAFF.